A selection of T cell receptor beta chains follows, all from one sample in a study of CD8 T cells in Susac syndrome. MiXCR, run by TCRdb on the immunoSEQ multiplex PCR reads, gives a single entry per CDR3 protein. The sample lists 160,000 or so distinct CDR3 sequences; just under 97% were seen once. Sample: CD8+ T cells from PBMCs. Receptor source: a human donor with multiple sclerosis. Each CDR3 is given with its conserved first and last residue. A D gene is named only where the DNA matches it firmly. Rows give clone size only sometimes, using once, few, many, or a class for an expanded clone.

j_gene: TRBJ1-5; v_gene: TRBV7-2; d_gene: -; abundance: -; CDR3nt: TGTGCCAGCAGCTTAGTCTCGGGAAATAGCAATCAGCCCCAGCATTTT; CDR3aa: CASSLVSGNSNQPQHF
j_gene: TRBJ2-3; v_gene: TRBV29-1; d_gene: -; abundance: -; CDR3nt: TGCAGCGTTCGTTTTCAGGGGAGCACAGATACGCAGTATTTT; CDR3aa: CSVRFQGSTDTQYF
j_gene: TRBJ2-3; v_gene: TRBV12-3/TRBV12-4; d_gene: TRBD2; abundance: once; CDR3nt: TGTGCCAGCAGTCTGACTAGCGGGGGGGCATCAGATACGCAGTATTTT; CDR3aa: CASSLTSGGASDTQYF
j_gene: TRBJ2-5; v_gene: TRBV15; d_gene: -; abundance: -; CDR3nt: TGTGCCACCAGTAAAGCCGAAGACGAGGTGGAGACCCAGTACTTC; CDR3aa: CATSKAEDEVETQYF
j_gene: TRBJ2-7; v_gene: TRBV3-1; d_gene: -; abundance: -; CDR3nt: TGTGCCAGCAGCCAAACAGGGATCGAGCAGTACTTC; CDR3aa: CASSQTGIEQYF
j_gene: TRBJ1-1; v_gene: TRBV7-2; d_gene: -; abundance: -; CDR3nt: TGTGCCAGCAGCTTCGGGCTACCTGATGCCACTGAAGCTTTCTTT; CDR3aa: CASSFGLPDATEAFF
j_gene: TRBJ1-6; v_gene: TRBV11-2; d_gene: -; abundance: -; CDR3nt: TGTGCCAGCAGCTTAGAGACCCGACTAGAAGATAATTCACCCCTCCACTTT; CDR3aa: CASSLETRLEDNSPLHF
j_gene: TRBJ2-3; v_gene: TRBV7-9; d_gene: -; abundance: -; CDR3nt: TGTGCCAGCAGCCCTTGGGGCGGGGGCACAGATACGCAGTATTTT; CDR3aa: CASSPWGGGTDTQYF
j_gene: TRBJ1-3; v_gene: TRBV3-1; d_gene: -; abundance: once; CDR3nt: TGTGCCAGCAGCCAAGAAGGAGTAGGGGGATTTGGAAACACCATATATTTT; CDR3aa: CASSQEGVGGFGNTIYF
j_gene: TRBJ1-1; v_gene: TRBV13; d_gene: -; abundance: -; CDR3nt: TGTGCCAGCAAAGTGAACACTGAAGCTTTCTTT; CDR3aa: CASKVNTEAFF
j_gene: TRBJ1-5; v_gene: TRBV5-1; d_gene: -; abundance: -; CDR3nt: TGCGCCAGCAGGGGTCAGCCCCAGCATTTT; CDR3aa: CASRGQPQHF
j_gene: TRBJ2-6; v_gene: TRBV4-2; d_gene: TRBD1; abundance: -; CDR3nt: TGTGCCAGCAGCCAAGAGGGGACAGCCTCTGGGGCCAACGTCCTGACTTTC; CDR3aa: CASSQEGTASGANVLTF
j_gene: TRBJ2-5; v_gene: TRBV20-1; d_gene: -; abundance: -; CDR3nt: TGCAGTGCCTGGGATCAAGAGACCCAGTACTTC; CDR3aa: CSAWDQETQYF
j_gene: TRBJ2-1; v_gene: TRBV6-1; d_gene: TRBD2; abundance: -; CDR3nt: TGTGCCAGCAGTACCCTAAAACCGCGGGGGGACTCCTACAATGAGCAGTTCTTC; CDR3aa: CASSTLKPRGDSYNEQFF
j_gene: TRBJ2-3; v_gene: TRBV12-3/TRBV12-4; d_gene: TRBD2; abundance: -; CDR3nt: TGTGCCAGCAGCGCCGCGGGGGGAATCACAGATACGCAGTATTTT; CDR3aa: CASSAAGGITDTQYF
j_gene: TRBJ1-5; v_gene: TRBV6-5; d_gene: TRBD1; abundance: -; CDR3nt: TGTGCCAGCGCCCTGGGACAGGGATTGAGTCAGCCCCAGCATTTT; CDR3aa: CASALGQGLSQPQHF
j_gene: TRBJ1-1; v_gene: TRBV30; d_gene: -; abundance: -; CDR3nt: TGTGCCTGGAGGGAGCGGATGAACACTGAAGCTTTCTTT; CDR3aa: CAWRERMNTEAFF
j_gene: TRBJ2-3; v_gene: TRBV5-1; d_gene: -; abundance: -; CDR3nt: TGCGCCAGCAGCAGCGGGGACAGAACAGATACGCAGTATTTT; CDR3aa: CASSSGDRTDTQYF
j_gene: TRBJ2-5; v_gene: TRBV4-1; d_gene: TRBD1; abundance: -; CDR3nt: TGCGCCAGCAGCTTCGGGACAGGGGAGTACGAGACCCAGTACTTC; CDR3aa: CASSFGTGEYETQYF
j_gene: TRBJ1-5; v_gene: TRBV7-8; d_gene: TRBD1; abundance: -; CDR3nt: TGTGCCAGCAGCACAGGGGACCGGGGAAGCAATCAGCCCCAGCATTTT; CDR3aa: CASSTGDRGSNQPQHF
j_gene: TRBJ2-3; v_gene: TRBV9; d_gene: -; abundance: -; CDR3nt: TGTGCCAGCAGCGTCCAGGTCACCGGTGGGGATACGCAGTATTTT; CDR3aa: CASSVQVTGGDTQYF
j_gene: TRBJ2-2; v_gene: TRBV29-1; d_gene: -; abundance: -; CDR3nt: TGCAGCGTTCTTACGACAGGAACGGGCACCGGGGAGCTGTTTTTT; CDR3aa: CSVLTTGTGTGELFF
j_gene: TRBJ2-7; v_gene: TRBV15; d_gene: -; abundance: -; CDR3nt: TGTGCCACCAGCAGAGGAGCGGGCTACGAGCAGTACTTC; CDR3aa: CATSRGAGYEQYF
j_gene: TRBJ1-2; v_gene: TRBV5-1; d_gene: TRBD1; abundance: -; CDR3nt: TGCGCCAGCAGCGAGGCAGGGGGCGGATTGAACTATGGCTACACCTTC; CDR3aa: CASSEAGGGLNYGYTF
j_gene: TRBJ2-2; v_gene: TRBV30; d_gene: -; abundance: -; CDR3nt: TGTGCCTGGAGGAGGAGGAACGAAGCGAACACCGGGGAGCTGTTTTTT; CDR3aa: CAWRRRNEANTGELFF
j_gene: TRBJ1-2; v_gene: TRBV24-1; d_gene: -; abundance: -; CDR3nt: TGTGCCGCCAGGCCAGGCGCTAACTATGGCTACACCTTC; CDR3aa: CAARPGANYGYTF
j_gene: TRBJ1-1; v_gene: TRBV5-6; d_gene: -; abundance: -; CDR3nt: TGTGCCAGCACACGAGGACAGTTTGAAGCTTTCTTT; CDR3aa: CASTRGQFEAFF
j_gene: TRBJ1-1; v_gene: TRBV30; d_gene: TRBD1; abundance: -; CDR3nt: TGTGCCTGGGGGTTAACAGGGGTAGGAGCTTTCTTT; CDR3aa: CAWGLTGVGAFF
j_gene: TRBJ1-3; v_gene: TRBV15; d_gene: -; abundance: -; CDR3nt: TGTGCCACCAGCAGAGCCCAGGGTGACGGAAACACCATATATTTT; CDR3aa: CATSRAQGDGNTIYF
j_gene: TRBJ2-5; v_gene: TRBV10-2; d_gene: -; abundance: -; CDR3nt: TGCGCCAGCAGTCCAGGGACGAACCTCAAAGAGACCCAGTACTTC; CDR3aa: CASSPGTNLKETQYF
j_gene: TRBJ2-1; v_gene: TRBV5-4; d_gene: -; abundance: -; CDR3nt: TGTGCCAGCAGCTTTGGACTCAGCAATGAGCAGTTCTTC; CDR3aa: CASSFGLSNEQFF
j_gene: TRBJ1-4; v_gene: TRBV7-6; d_gene: -; abundance: -; CDR3nt: TGTGCCAGCAGCTTACTGTTCGGGTCAACTAATGAAAAACTGTTTTTT; CDR3aa: CASSLLFGSTNEKLFF
j_gene: TRBJ2-3; v_gene: TRBV7-3; d_gene: -; abundance: -; CDR3nt: TGTGCCAGCAGCTTCGCGGGGAGCACAGATACGCAGTATTTT; CDR3aa: CASSFAGSTDTQYF
j_gene: TRBJ1-1; v_gene: TRBV30; d_gene: -; abundance: -; CDR3nt: TGTGCCTGGAGTGTAAACAGAGAAGCTTTCTTT; CDR3aa: CAWSVNREAFF
j_gene: TRBJ2-1; v_gene: TRBV5-6; d_gene: -; abundance: once; CDR3nt: TGTGCCAGCAGCTTTCCCCAGACCCACAATGAGCAGTTCTTC; CDR3aa: CASSFPQTHNEQFF
j_gene: TRBJ2-6; v_gene: TRBV27; d_gene: -; abundance: -; CDR3nt: TGTGCCAGCAGCCTTAGGGGTGGAGGGGCCAACGTCCTGACTTTC; CDR3aa: CASSLRGGGANVLTF
j_gene: TRBJ2-3; v_gene: TRBV6-7; d_gene: -; abundance: -; CDR3nt: TGTGCCAGCAGATTCCGTCAGGGCGCAGATACGCAGTATTTT; CDR3aa: CASRFRQGADTQYF
j_gene: TRBJ2-5; v_gene: TRBV9; d_gene: -; abundance: -; CDR3nt: TGTGCCAGCAGCGCCCGCCCTGGACCCGTCAGTCAAGAGACCCAGTACTTC; CDR3aa: CASSARPGPVSQETQYF
j_gene: TRBJ1-4; v_gene: TRBV30; d_gene: -; abundance: -; CDR3nt: TGTGCCTGGAGTGAAGCAACTAATGAAAAACTGTTTTTT; CDR3aa: CAWSEATNEKLFF
j_gene: TRBJ2-5; v_gene: TRBV23-1; d_gene: -; abundance: -; CDR3nt: TGCGCCTTCACCCCCGGACAGTACAGGGCCCGAGAGACCCAGTACTTC; CDR3aa: CAFTPGQYRARETQYF
j_gene: TRBJ1-1; v_gene: TRBV29-1; d_gene: -; abundance: -; CDR3nt: TGCAGCGTTGTACCCGGGAGGACTGAAGCTTTCTTT; CDR3aa: CSVVPGRTEAFF